The clone carrying this T cell receptor (beta chain) was picked up a small number of times. The antigen is unknown. The V gene end was trimmed by 5 bases and the J gene end by 6 bases; junction bases not matched to a gene: 5. Germline values: CDR1 SGHRS, CDR2 YFSETQ. There are 14 residues in the CDR3. This sample is part of a study of beta chain features in type 1 diabetes. Isolated RNA was reverse transcribed in full, so expressed TCRB transcripts were sequenced. Only in-frame clones appear in the TCRdb table, and some are missing; sequencing was by immunoSEQ multiplex PCR. The sample consists of approximately 44,000 clones, roughly 49% of them appearing once. Study-level points and caveats: Although PCR might favor shorter templates, it would do so equally in patients and controls. A definitive answer on HLA type influencing TCRB rearrangement was not reached here.

Central memory, naive, regulatory and stem cell-like memory CD4+ cells were sorted by CD45RO/CCR7/CD25/CD127/CD95/CD27. The chain links TRBV5-1 to TRBJ2-3; 11 nucleotides match TRBD2. This TCR was recovered from a woman aged 18-29 years in good health. Sequencing was done on a sample of Tregs from blood. The CDR3 here is CASRIAGGTDTQYF. The CDR3 nucleotides read TGCGCCAGCAGGATAGCGGGGGGGACGGATACGCAGTATTTT.